What follows is one TCR beta chain and its context. Its matching antigen is unknown. This sample is drawn from a study of shared clonotypes between healthy human individuals. Study conclusions and caveats: Shared clonotypes: 4.5% to 6% naive CD4, under 4% naive CD8, less than 2.5% memory CD4, under 0.5% memory CD8.

There are 16 residues in the CDR3. Germline lookup yields CDR1 MDHEN and CDR2 SYDVKM. With 6 bases clipped from V and 4 bases from J, the junction kept 11 bases outside the gene matches. The naive CD8 population came from CD45RO-negative cells selected for CCR7, without terminally differentiated effector memory CD45RA+ cells. Assay: immunoSEQ multiplex PCR; the TCRdb copy retains only in-frame clones and omits some. This table holds a few million clones, 93% found once. The sequenced material came from naive CD8+ T cells from PBMCs. The receptor was derived from a young man in good health. Some clones in this sample may be carry-over from other donors' samples. The genes are TRBV28 and TRBJ2-1, with TRBD1 identical over 8 bases. The CDR3, as DNA: TGTGCCAGCAGGGGTGGAGGGACAGGCGGGTACAATGAGCAGTTCTTC. Amino acid sequence: CASRGGGTGGYNEQFF.